The next 14 T cell receptor beta chains were all read from a single sample in a study of identical twins. Using its own MiXCR run on the 5' RACE reads, TCRdb lists one record per CDR3 protein. The table records around 300,000 distinct CDR3 sequences, around 8.8% of them present only once. Another study also made use of these data, one on yellow fever vaccine responses in identical twins.

The specimen sequenced was memory (CD45RO+) T cells sorted from blood. The receptor set was obtained from a woman under 30 in good health.

The J gene is TRBJ2-1, the V gene TRBV11-3, with D possibly matching TRBD2 (6 bases). This CDR3 is built from 15 residues. Deletions cut 3 bases from V and 4 bases from J, with 13 bases between. CDR1 is SGHNT, CDR2 YENEEA, per germline. The CDR3 nucleotides read TGTGCCAGCAGCTTTCCCGGGACTCAGTACAATGAGCAGTTCTTC. Amino acids: CASSFPGTQYNEQFF.

V is TRBV20-1 and J is TRBJ2-5; 10 nucleotides agree with TRBD2. Germline loops: CDR1 DFQATT, CDR2 SNEGSKA (reference sequence). V lost 0 bases, J lost 5 bases, and 6 bases stayed unmatched. The CDR3 extends over 15 amino acids. CDR3 nucleotide sequence: TGCAGTGCTAGAGAGGCGAGCGGGAGGGTGGAGACCCAGTACTTC. Translating it yields CSAREASGRVETQYF.

This clonotype was recorded many times. The V call is TRBV12-3 or TRBV12-4, the J call TRBJ2-2; D uncertain. The CDR3 is 15 amino acids. Trimming took 10 bases from V and 0 from J, leaving 15 bases between them. The CDR3 loop is CATQFMSANTGELFF. Written as DNA, the CDR3 is TGTGCCACCCAGTTTATGTCCGCGAACACCGGGGAGCTGTTTTTT.

The sample holds many counts of this clonotype. The chain employs TRBV9 and TRBJ1-5; D unclear. In germline, CDR1 is SGDLS, CDR2 YYNGEE. Deletions cut 1 base from V and 2 bases from J, with 10 bases between. The CDR3 loop spans 15 amino acids. In DNA form, the CDR3 reads TGTGCCAGCAGCGTAAATGGTCTCGGCAATCAGCCCCAGCATTTT. This translates into CASSVNGLGNQPQHF.

This clonotype occurred a few times. The CDR3 sequence is CATSDPFRDPIPDTQYF. In nucleotides, the CDR3 is TGTGCCACCAGTGACCCCTTCCGGGACCCGATCCCAGATACGCAGTATTTT. V gene TRBV24-1 combines with J gene TRBJ2-3; D may match TRBD1 or TRBD2 (5 bases each). CDR3 length: 17 residues. The germline CDR1 and CDR2 sequences are KGHDR and SFDVKD. The V gene lost 4 bases and the J gene lost 4 bases, with 20 bases spanning the gap.

This clonotype was picked up many times. The chain uses TRBV5-1 and TRBJ2-7; D is possibly TRBD1 (7 bases). Per germline, CDR1 SGHRS and CDR2 YFSETQ. Trimming removed 4 bases from V and 3 bases from J, with 20 bases in between. There are 16 residues in the CDR3. This CDR3 is CASSLRQGGGNYEQYF. CDR3 sequence (DNA): TGCGCCAGCAGCCTACGACAGGGAGGCGGAAACTACGAGCAGTACTTC. The full variable domain, completed using reference TRBV5-1 and TRBJ2-7, is KAGVTQTPRYLIKTRGQQVTLSCSPISGHRSVSWYQQTPGQGLQFLFEYFSETQRNKGNFPGRFSGRQFSNSRSEMNVSTLELGDSALYLCASSLRQGGGNYEQYFGPGTRLTVT.

This clonotype showed up just a few times. The chain uses TRBV5-5 and TRBJ1-1; D possibly corresponds to TRBD1 (6 bases). The V end lost 3 bases, the J end lost 0 bases, and 15 bases lay between the germline ends. Germline V gene sequence: CDR1 SGHKS, CDR2 YYEKEE (reference sequence). This CDR3 region has 16 residues. The CDR3 here is CASSSYRGGMNTEAFF. CDR3 DNA: TGTGCCAGCAGCTCCTATAGGGGGGGTATGAACACTGAAGCTTTCTTT.

In its sample, this clonotype was seen many times. The genes are TRBV18 and TRBJ1-1; TRBD1 aligns across 8 bases. The CDR3 length is 13 residues. Germline lookup yields CDR1 KGHSH and CDR2 LQKENI. V lost 6 bases, J lost 5 bases, and 5 bases stayed unmatched. In nucleotides, the CDR3 is TGTGCCAGCTCCGGACAGGGAGGGACTGAAGCTTTCTTT. Protein product: CASSGQGGTEAFF.

The rearrangement uses TRBV5-1 and TRBJ1-1; D is perhaps TRBD1 (5 bases). With 2 bases removed from V and 4 bases from J, the gap between germline ends came to 9 bases. The CDR3 is 13 amino acids. CDR1 and CDR2 (germline): SGHRS, YFSETQ. CDR3 region: CASSFSDSTEAFF. CDR3 in DNA: TGCGCCAGCAGCTTCTCCGACAGCACTGAAGCTTTCTTT.

The rearrangement links TRBV6-1 to TRBJ2-7, with D possibly matching TRBD1 (7 bases). Germline CDR1 MNHNS, CDR2 SASEGT. The CDR3 loop spans 14 amino acids. Trimming left V 7 bases short and J 6 bases short, with 19 bases between. Here the CDR3 reads CASMAAGGTAEQYF. The CDR3 bases are TGTGCCAGCATGGCGGCAGGGGGGACTGCCGAGCAGTACTTC.

This clonotype was picked up a small number of times. The chain links TRBV7-9 to TRBJ2-3; D is perhaps TRBD2 (6 bases). V lost 4 bases and J 6 bases, leaving 17 bases between the germline ends. This CDR3 is built from 15 residues. The germline CDR1 and CDR2 sequences are SEHNR and FQNEAQ (reference sequence). The CDR3 is CASSSGTGGLDTQYF. The DNA for the CDR3 is TGTGCCAGCAGCTCCGGGACTGGGGGTTTGGATACGCAGTATTTT.

This clonotype was seen repeatedly, ten times or more. The chain has TRBV12-3 or TRBV12-4 and TRBJ1-5; D call uncertain. The CDR3 runs to 13 residues. V lost 6 bases to trimming and J lost 6 bases, with 12 bases between them. The CDR3 DNA sequence: TGTGCCAGCAGCCAGTCGGGCAGTCAGCCCCAGCATTTT. Translating it yields CASSQSGSQPQHF.

Turning to this clonotype: It may be a read error: a sequence one base away is much more abundant. The J gene is TRBJ2-1, the V gene TRBV3-1; TRBD2 aligns across 7 bases. Trimming took 8 bases from V and 3 from J; bases not matched to a gene: 10. Germline V CDR1 and CDR2: LGHDT, YNNKEL (reference sequence). The CDR3 consists of 15 residues. The CDR3 reads CASSNGASGYNEQFF. The CDR3 DNA follows: TGTGCCAGCTCCAACGGGGCTAGCGGCTACAATGAGCAGTTCTTC.

This sequence joins TRBV20-1 and TRBJ2-5, with D perhaps TRBD2 (6 bases). The V end lost 6 bases, the J end lost 5 bases, and 16 bases lay between the germline ends. CDR3 length equals 13 residues. Germline V lookup: CDR1 DFQATT, CDR2 SNEGSKA (reference sequence). This chain's CDR3 is CSAGSWAGETQYF. In DNA, the CDR3 is TGCAGTGCGGGGTCTTGGGCGGGGGAGACCCAGTACTTC.